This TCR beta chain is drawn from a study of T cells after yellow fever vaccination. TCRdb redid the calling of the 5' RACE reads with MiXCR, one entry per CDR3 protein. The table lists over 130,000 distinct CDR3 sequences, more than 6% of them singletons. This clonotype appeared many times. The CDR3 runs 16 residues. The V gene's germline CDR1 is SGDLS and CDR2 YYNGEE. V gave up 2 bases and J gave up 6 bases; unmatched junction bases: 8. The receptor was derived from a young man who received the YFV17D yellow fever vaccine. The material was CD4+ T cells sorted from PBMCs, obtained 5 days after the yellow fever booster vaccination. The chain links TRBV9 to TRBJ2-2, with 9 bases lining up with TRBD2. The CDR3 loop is CASSVGLASPPGELFF. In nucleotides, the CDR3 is TGTGCCAGCAGCGTTGGACTAGCGAGCCCGCCCGGGGAGCTGTTTTTT.